These 14 T cell receptor beta chains were sequenced from one sample in a study of T cell clones after liver transplantation. The data were produced by immunoSEQ multiplex PCR, yet TCRdb's version contains in-frame clones alone and is incomplete. This sample yields about 15,000 clones, of which 82% are seen a single time; 28% belongs to the top ten. The sequences come from CD8+ T cells from blood, collected around 48 months after liver transplant. The receptors were sampled from a human patient who received a liver transplant. Some T cells here may be from the graft donor.

This clone was counted a few times. The V call is TRBV6-5, the J call TRBJ2-7, with D possibly TRBD2 on 6 matching bases. Germline loops: CDR1 MNHEY, CDR2 SVGAGI. The CDR3 runs to 11 residues. Trimming left V 6 bases short and J 4 bases short, with 7 bases between. CDR3 DNA: TGTGCCAGCAGCGCGGGGTACGAGCAGTACTTC. Translation gives CASSAGYEQYF.

The CDR3 spells CASSLVGNGELFF. CDR3 bases: TGTGCCAGCAGTTTGGTAGGGAACGGGGAGCTGTTTTTT. The V and J genes are TRBV2 and TRBJ2-2; D not certain. The ends were cut back, 5 bases at V and 7 bases at J, with 11 bases in the middle. Germline V gene data show CDR1 as SNHLY and CDR2 as FYNNEI. The CDR3 extends over 13 amino acids.

This clone was detected once. The chain has TRBV29-1 and TRBJ2-7; perhaps TRBD1 as D (6 bases). Trimming cost V 8 bases and J 2 bases, with 13 bases left between them. Germline V gene sequence: CDR1 SQVTM, CDR2 ANQGSEA. The CDR3 loop spans 12 amino acids. The CDR3 sequence is CSTKSGAYEQYF. Here the CDR3 DNA reads TGCAGCACCAAGTCAGGGGCCTACGAGCAGTACTTC.

The CDR3: CSGNRGRGELFF. DNA of the CDR3: TGCAGCGGTAACAGGGGACGCGGGGAGCTGTTTTTT. The chain uses TRBV29-1 and TRBJ2-2; 7 bases are a match to TRBD1. Germline lookup yields CDR1 SQVTM and CDR2 ANQGSEA. There are 12 residues in the CDR3. V shed 7 bases and J 7 bases; nucleotides not matched to a gene: 6.

The CDR3 coding sequence is TGTGCCAGCAGTCTACACCGGGGCGCGATAGGAAATCAGCCCCAGCATTTT. Translating it yields CASSLHRGAIGNQPQHF. The rearrangement links TRBV28 to TRBJ1-5, with a possible D match to TRBD1 (5 bases). The V end was cut by 5 bases, the J end by 4 bases, with 21 bases between. CDR3 length: 17 residues. Germline CDR1 reads MDHEN; CDR2 reads SYDVKM.

V gene TRBV27 combines with J gene TRBJ2-1; D might be TRBD1 (5 bases). With 1 base removed from V and 9 bases from J, the gap between germline ends came to 10 bases. This CDR3 comprises 13 residues. Germline values: CDR1 MNHEY, CDR2 SMNVEV (reference sequence). CDR3 in DNA: TGTGCCAGCAGTTTATATTTAGGGGCTGAGCAGTTCTTC. Its protein product is CASSLYLGAEQFF.

By proportion, this clone is medium-sized. This chain links TRBV19 with TRBJ2-1, with 7 positions matching TRBD2. With 4 bases clipped from V and 2 bases from J, the junction kept 5 bases outside the gene matches. The CDR3 contains 15 residues. Germline CDR1 LNHDA, CDR2 SQIVND (reference sequence). The CDR3 DNA is TGTGCCAGTAGTAGTGTTAGCGGGCCCTACAATGAGCAGTTCTTC. This encodes CASSSVSGPYNEQFF.

V usage is TRBV7-9 and J usage is TRBJ1-1; TRBD1 aligns across 7 bases. Germline assignment: CDR1 SEHNR and CDR2 FQNEAQ (reference sequence). This CDR3 contains 14 residues. V shed 5 bases and J 2 bases; nucleotides not matched to a gene: 5. CDR3 loop: CASSMTGPNTEAFF. CDR3 coding DNA: TGTGCCAGCAGCATGACAGGGCCCAACACTGAAGCTTTCTTT. The whole variable domain, filled in from reference TRBV7-9 and TRBJ1-1, reads DTGVSQNPRHKITKRGQNVTFRCDPISEHNRLYWYRQTLGQGPEFLTYFQNEAQLEKSRLLSDRFSAERPKGSFSTLEIQRTEQGDSAMYLCASSMTGPNTEAFFGQGTRLTVV.

V is TRBV9 and J is TRBJ1-5, with D unclear. The V end lost 4 bases, the J end lost 0 bases, and 11 bases lay between the germline ends. This CDR3 contains 15 residues. CDR1 is SGDLS, CDR2 YYNGEE, per germline. Here the CDR3 reads CASSLGGYSNQPQHF. The CDR3 DNA sequence: TGTGCCAGCAGCTTAGGAGGGTATAGCAATCAGCCCCAGCATTTT.

This sequence joins TRBV10-1 and TRBJ1-1; 7 bases align to TRBD1. Per germline, CDR1 WNHNN and CDR2 SYGVQD (reference sequence). The CDR3 length is 16 residues. V lost 6 bases to trimming and J lost 0 bases; unmatched junction nucleotides: 10. The CDR3 region has the DNA TGCGCCAGCAGCCCACACAGGGGCCCCATGAACACTGAAGCTTTCTTT. It translates to CASSPHRGPMNTEAFF.

The chain links TRBV25-1 to TRBJ2-7, with a tentative D call TRBD2 (5 bases). The CDR3 has 14 residues. Between the trimmed V and J ends, which lost 8 bases and 3 bases, there was a span of 17 bases. The germline V gene encodes CDR1 MGHDK and CDR2 SYGVNS. CDR3 in amino acids: CASSAIRERYEQYF. The CDR3 DNA reads as TGTGCCAGCTCTGCGATAAGGGAGCGCTACGAGCAGTACTTC.

The chain joins TRBV29-1 to TRBJ1-2; no clear D gene. Germline V gene lookup returns CDR1 SQVTM and CDR2 ANQGSEA. The V end was cut by 3 bases, the J end by 4 bases, with 18 bases between. The CDR3 runs to 15 residues. The CDR3 region is CSVDHGERESYGYTF. CDR3 bases: TGCAGCGTTGATCACGGGGAGAGAGAGAGCTATGGCTACACCTTC. The full variable domain, its missing parts supplied by reference TRBV29-1 and TRBJ1-2, is SAVISQKPSRDICQRGTSLTIQCQVDSQVTMMFWYRQQPGQSLTLIATANQGSEATYESGFVIDKFPISRPNLTFSTLTVSNMSPEDSSIYLCSVDHGERESYGYTFGSGTRLTVV.

The chain links TRBV6-5 to TRBJ1-5; D is unclear. The V end lost 6 bases, the J end lost 5 bases, and 17 bases lay between the germline ends. CDR3 length: 15 residues. The germline V gene encodes CDR1 MNHEY and CDR2 SVGAGI. The CDR3 protein is CASSSTPVTYQPQHF. CDR3 nucleotide sequence: TGTGCCAGCAGCTCAACTCCAGTCACTTATCAGCCCCAGCATTTT.

This chain joins TRBV6-1 and TRBJ2-5; tentative D call: TRBD1 (6 bases). The J call is uncertain, as TRBJ2-7 better fits the DNA end. Germline V gene data show CDR1 as MNHNS and CDR2 as SASEGT. The CDR3 has 14 residues. CDR3 protein: CASSEATGYNEQYF. The CDR3 DNA follows: TGTGCCAGCAGTGAAGCGACAGGTTACAACGAGCAGTACTTC.